This T cell receptor beta chain was recorded in a study of naive and memory T cell subsets. The study's findings and limits: This RNA-based method may be sensitive to activation-related transcript changes.

V dropped 2 bases and J dropped 0 bases, with 10 bases sitting between them. CDR1 MDHEN and CDR2 SYDVKM come from the germline V gene. The CDR3 consists of 15 residues. This clonotype was observed a handful of times. Its antigen is currently unknown. Treatment: skin biopsy from PPD injection site in Mantoux-positive individual. An oligonucleotide containing a UMI was ligated to the 3' end of TCR cDNA. Individuals with a positive Mantoux test gave biopsies from PPD-injected skin. Four PCR rounds used nested alpha and beta constant region primers plus the SP2 primer. MiXCR was run by TCRdb on the UMI-ligation and nested PCR reads, yielding one entry per CDR3 protein. The sample records roughly 36,000 distinct CDR3 sequences, 8% to 13% being singletons.

Specimen: skin, collected from a tuberculin skin test site. This chain connects TRBV28 to TRBJ1-2; unclear D gene. This clonotype was sampled from an adult in good health. The DNA for the CDR3 is TGTGCCAGCAGTTTAATCGCGGGAGCTAACTATGGCTACACCTTC. Translation gives CASSLIAGANYGYTF.